This T cell receptor beta chain was obtained from a study of blood T cell repertoires in COVID-19. A single count supports this clone. V lost 9 bases to trimming and J lost 6 bases, with 17 bases between them. The CDR3 consists of 14 residues. CDR1 is SNHLY and CDR2 is FYNNEI in the germline V gene. Only in-frame clones appear in the TCRdb table, and some are missing; sequencing was by immunoSEQ multiplex PCR. The sample yields 150,000 to 200,000 clones, over 80% seen once. Seattle's enrolled individuals joined amid active infection and were then monitored longitudinally. The source of this sequence is a man younger than 45 with COVID-19, enrolled during active disease. The sequenced sample consisted of peripheral blood. V and J are TRBV2 and TRBJ2-2, with a possible D match to TRBD2 (5 bases). The CDR3 region has the DNA TGTGCCAGTGAAGGCCACGAAGCGGCCGGGGAGCTGTTTTTT. Protein: CASEGHEAAGELFF.